The 28 T cell receptor beta chains listed next were all sequenced from one sample in a study of human T cells and chemical hapten exposure. MiXCR was run by TCRdb on the RACE reads, yielding one entry per CDR3 protein. The sample records about 120,000 distinct CDR3 sequences, around an eighth being singletons. Time point here: patch test 1, 2 weeks after DPC sensitization. The treatment is: therapeutic diphenylcyclopropenone sensitization with weekly scalp DPC. Here the sequenced sample was whole blood, taken in connection with sensitization to the hapten diphenylcyclopropenone (DPC). These receptors were collected from a woman in her forties or fifties with alopecia areata. Some clones in this sample may be carry-over from other donors' samples.

In its sample, this clonotype was seen many times. The chain joins TRBV18 to TRBJ2-7; 11 bases match TRBD1. The CDR3 loop spans 14 amino acids. After removal of 4 bases from V and 4 bases from J, the junction contained 3 bases not matched to a gene. Per germline, CDR1 KGHSH and CDR2 LQKENI. For the CDR3, the DNA is TGTGCCAGCTCACGGACAGGGGGCCAATACGAGCAGTACTTC. Residues: CASSRTGGQYEQYF.

The chain links TRBV29-1 to TRBJ2-2; D ambiguous. There are 12 residues in the CDR3. Trimming shortened V by 2 bases and J by 7 bases, and 8 bases separated the two germline ends. Germline CDR1 and CDR2: SQVTM and ANQGSEA. CDR3 bases: TGCAGCGTTGAACTCTGGCGCGGGGAGCTGTTTTTT. It translates to CSVELWRGELFF.

In its sample, this clonotype was seen a few times. The CDR3 is CASSGSSGGANEQFF. In DNA form, the CDR3 reads TGTGCCAGTTCTGGGTCAAGCGGGGGGGCCAATGAGCAGTTCTTC. The chain has TRBV19 and TRBJ2-1; 10 bases line up with TRBD2. CDR1 and CDR2 (germline): LNHDA, SQIVND (reference sequence). Trimming removed 8 bases from V and 6 bases from J; junction bases left unmatched: 10. This CDR3 has 15 amino acids.

The table lists this clonotype with a few counts. The rearrangement joins TRBV11-3 to TRBJ1-1; D gene uncertain. The V gene lost 5 bases and the J gene lost 0 bases, with 7 bases spanning the gap. CDR1 and CDR2 from the germline V gene are SGHNT and YENEEA. This CDR3 has 13 amino acids. The CDR3 is CASSIGMNTEAFF. The CDR3 DNA reads as TGTGCCAGCAGCATCGGTATGAACACTGAAGCTTTCTTT.

This clonotype has only a few counts. CDR3 nucleotides: TGCAGCGTTGACGGGCTCCCGAACACTGAAGCTTTCTTT. Protein: CSVDGLPNTEAFF. The J gene is TRBJ1-1, the V gene TRBV29-1; D unresolved. The germline V gene encodes CDR1 SQVTM and CDR2 ANQGSEA. Trimming shortened V by 3 bases and J by 1 base, and 9 bases separated the two germline ends. The CDR3 has 13 amino acids. The complete variable domain, with remaining parts taken from reference TRBV29-1 and TRBJ1-1, reads SAVISQKPSRDICQRGTSLTIQCQVDSQVTMMFWYRQQPGQSLTLIATANQGSEATYESGFVIDKFPISRPNLTFSTLTVSNMSPEDSSIYLCSVDGLPNTEAFFGQGTRLTVV.

This clonotype has ten or more counts. V and J are TRBV5-4 and TRBJ2-7, with D possibly matching TRBD1 (7 bases). Germline V gives CDR1 SGHNT, CDR2 YYREEE (reference sequence). This CDR3 region has 16 residues. Trimming took 3 bases from V and 3 from J, leaving 19 bases between them. Here the CDR3 DNA reads TGTGCCAGCAGCTCCACCCGACAGGGAGGAGGCTACGAGCAGTACTTC. Its protein is CASSSTRQGGGYEQYF.

This clonotype was recorded a few times. This chain joins TRBV10-3 and TRBJ2-7, with 10 bases matching TRBD2. CDR1 is ENHRY and CDR2 is SYGVKD in the germline V gene. The V gene end was trimmed by 5 bases and the J gene end by 3 bases; junction bases not matched to a gene: 4. This CDR3 contains 14 residues. The CDR3 DNA sequence: TGTGCCATCAGTACTAGCGGGGCAAGCTACGAGCAGTACTTC. Translated, it gives CAISTSGASYEQYF.

In this sample, this clonotype turned up a few times. The rearrangement uses TRBV4-3 and TRBJ2-1, with 7 bases that match TRBD1. Germline V gene sequence: CDR1 LGHNA, CDR2 YSLEER. Losses at the gene ends were 4 bases for V and 1 base for J; bases not matched to a gene: 7. The length of the CDR3 is 16 residues. The CDR3 protein is CASSPHVGQSYNEQFF. CDR3 DNA: TGCGCCAGCAGCCCACATGTGGGACAGTCCTACAATGAGCAGTTCTTC.

This CDR3 reads CSVGGRKDYGYTF. DNA of the CDR3: TGCAGCGTTGGTGGAAGGAAGGACTATGGCTACACCTTC. The rearrangement links TRBV29-1 to TRBJ1-2; no clear D. Germline lookup yields CDR1 SQVTM and CDR2 ANQGSEA. The CDR3 is 13 residues long. V was trimmed by 4 bases and J by 3 bases, leaving 12 bases between them.

V usage is TRBV28 and J usage is TRBJ2-4, with D possibly called TRBD1 or TRBD2 (7 bases each). Trimming shortened V by 6 bases and J by 8 bases, and 23 bases separated the two germline ends. Germline V gene data show CDR1 as MDHEN and CDR2 as SYDVKM. The CDR3 has 16 amino acids. The CDR3 spells CASSPPGGGHLDIQYF. The DNA for the CDR3 is TGTGCCAGCAGCCCACCAGGGGGGGGCCATCTTGACATTCAGTACTTC. Filled out from reference TRBV28 and TRBJ2-4, the complete variable domain reads DVKVTQSSRYLVKRTGEKVFLECVQDMDHENMFWYRQDPGLGLRLIYFSYDVKMKEKGDIPEGYSVSREKKERFSLILESASTNQTSMYLCASSPPGGGHLDIQYFGAGTRLSVL.

This clonotype was observed many times. The chain couples TRBV11-2 to TRBJ2-7; 9 nucleotides agree with TRBD1. After removal of 3 bases from V and 5 bases from J, the junction contained 14 bases not matched to a gene. CDR1 SGHAT and CDR2 FQNNGV come from the germline V gene. There are 17 residues in the CDR3. CDR3 amino acids: CASSFGLPGTGLNEQYF. CDR3 DNA sequence: TGTGCCAGCAGCTTCGGACTCCCCGGGACAGGGCTGAACGAGCAGTACTTC.

This clonotype has ten or more counts. The V and J genes are TRBV28 and TRBJ2-2, with D perhaps assigned TRBD1 or TRBD2 (6 bases each). Trimming pared 5 bases from V and 5 bases from J, leaving 18 bases between. The germline CDR1 and CDR2 sequences are MDHEN and SYDVKM. The CDR3 loop spans 16 amino acids. CDR3 sequence (DNA): TGTGCCAGCAGTCAAGGGGGGCCAACGGAAACCGGGGAGCTGTTTTTT. The encoded protein is CASSQGGPTETGELFF. The whole variable domain, remainder taken from reference TRBV28 and TRBJ2-2, is DVKVTQSSRYLVKRTGEKVFLECVQDMDHENMFWYRQDPGLGLRLIYFSYDVKMKEKGDIPEGYSVSREKKERFSLILESASTNQTSMYLCASSQGGPTETGELFFGEGSRLTVL.

The rearrangement links TRBV11-2 to TRBJ2-5; no firm D call. The CDR3 has 13 residues. In germline, CDR1 is SGHAT, CDR2 FQNNGV. The V end lost 4 bases, the J end lost 3 bases, and 9 bases lay between the germline ends. In DNA, the CDR3 is TGTGCCAGCAGCTCCCTAATGGAAGAGACCCAGTACTTC. It translates to CASSSLMEETQYF.

A few counts support this clonotype. As DNA, the CDR3 is TGTGCCAGCAGTTTAGGGCAGGGAAGGGCTTTCTTT. Its protein product is CASSLGQGRAFF. The V gene is TRBV28, the J gene TRBJ1-1; possibly TRBD1 for D (5 bases). CDR1 MDHEN and CDR2 SYDVKM come from the germline V gene. This CDR3 is 12 amino acids long. Trimming removed 2 bases from V and 11 bases from J, with 12 bases in between. Filled out from reference TRBV28 and TRBJ1-1, the complete variable domain reads DVKVTQSSRYLVKRTGEKVFLECVQDMDHENMFWYRQDPGLGLRLIYFSYDVKMKEKGDIPEGYSVSREKKERFSLILESASTNQTSMYLCASSLGQGRAFFGQGTRLTVV.

This clonotype has at least ten counts. The rearrangement links TRBV28 to TRBJ2-7; 7 bases map to TRBD2. Germline CDR1 is MDHEN and CDR2 is SYDVKM. This CDR3 contains 15 residues. Unmatched junction bases numbered 8, after V lost 5 bases and J lost 1 base. The CDR3 DNA reads TGTGCCAGCAGTGCCCCCCGGGGGGTGTCCTACGAGCAGTACTTC. The encoded protein is CASSAPRGVSYEQYF. Filled out from reference TRBV28 and TRBJ2-7, the complete variable domain reads DVKVTQSSRYLVKRTGEKVFLECVQDMDHENMFWYRQDPGLGLRLIYFSYDVKMKEKGDIPEGYSVSREKKERFSLILESASTNQTSMYLCASSAPRGVSYEQYFGPGTRLTVT.

This clonotype appeared many times. The V call is TRBV6-2 or TRBV6-3, the J call TRBJ1-1; D remains ambiguous. V shed 2 bases and J shed 0 bases, with 10 bases lying between them. Germline V CDR1 and CDR2: MNHEY, SVGEGT. The CDR3 loop spans 15 amino acids. This CDR3 is CASSYDGPLNTEAFF. The CDR3 region has the DNA TGTGCCAGCAGTTACGACGGCCCACTGAACACTGAAGCTTTCTTT.

The sample holds a few counts of this clonotype. This sequence joins TRBV4-3 and TRBJ1-2; no clear D gene. Trimming removed 0 bases from V and 8 bases from J, with 10 bases in between. Germline loops: CDR1 LGHNA, CDR2 YSLEER. The CDR3 covers 13 residues. CDR3 nucleotides: TGCGCCAGCAGCCAAGATGGAAGTCAAGGCTACACCTTC. Translation: CASSQDGSQGYTF.

This clonotype was detected many times. The V gene is TRBV29-1, the J gene TRBJ2-7, with D hard to call. Germline assignment: CDR1 SQVTM and CDR2 ANQGSEA. The CDR3 contains 10 residues. Deletions cut 7 bases from V and 5 bases from J, with 9 bases between. The CDR3 loop is CSARDNEQYF. The CDR3, as DNA: TGCAGCGCCCGTGATAACGAGCAGTACTTC.

This clonotype was seen a few times. J is TRBJ1-4 and V is TRBV20-1; TRBD1 might be the D (6 bases). This CDR3 has 14 amino acids. Trimming took off 2 bases at V and 8 bases at J, with 15 bases between the two ends. Germline CDR1 is DFQATT and CDR2 is SNEGSKA (reference sequence). This CDR3 reads CSARLTGPREKLFF. The CDR3 nucleotides read TGCAGTGCTAGATTGACAGGCCCCCGGGAAAAACTGTTTTTT.

This clonotype was picked up many times. The rearrangement links TRBV28 to TRBJ2-6; D is unresolved. Trimming pared 5 bases from V and 2 bases from J, leaving 16 bases between. The CDR3 totals 17 residues. CDR1 and CDR2 (germline): MDHEN, SYDVKM. The CDR3 nucleotides read TGTGCCAGCAGTCCCAACCGGGCCCGCCCTGGGGCCAACGTCCTGACTTTC. Translated, it gives CASSPNRARPGANVLTF.

This clonotype has only a few counts. This sequence joins TRBV6-2 or TRBV6-3 and TRBJ2-2; a possible D gene is TRBD2 (5 bases). This CDR3 contains 15 residues. Germline V CDR1 and CDR2: MNHEY, SVGEGT. Trimming cost V 4 bases and J 5 bases, with 14 bases left between them. The CDR3 coding sequence is TGTGCCAGCAGTTTACGTGGGCGCGGGACCGGGGAGCTGTTTTTT. Its translation is CASSLRGRGTGELFF.

There are many counts of this clonotype. This rearrangement joins TRBV6-2 or TRBV6-3 to TRBJ1-2, with TRBD1 matching 10 bases. The CDR3 sequence is 14 residues long. Germline values: CDR1 MNHEY, CDR2 SVGEGT. Unmatched junction bases numbered 3, after V lost 6 bases and J lost 2 bases. The CDR3, as DNA: TGTGCCAGCAGACAGACAGGGGGCAACTATGGCTACACCTTC. It yields the protein CASRQTGGNYGYTF.

This clonotype showed up many times. This rearrangement joins TRBV28 to TRBJ2-3; 13 nucleotides align to TRBD2. This CDR3 is built from 15 residues. Germline CDR1 MDHEN, CDR2 SYDVKM. V trimming: 4 bases; J trimming: 7 bases; junction bases outside the gene matches: 5. CDR3 loop: CASSSLAGGPNTQYF. CDR3 coding DNA: TGTGCCAGCAGTTCACTAGCGGGAGGGCCGAATACGCAGTATTTT. Together with reference TRBV28 and TRBJ2-3, the CDR3 gives the full variable domain: DVKVTQSSRYLVKRTGEKVFLECVQDMDHENMFWYRQDPGLGLRLIYFSYDVKMKEKGDIPEGYSVSREKKERFSLILESASTNQTSMYLCASSSLAGGPNTQYFGPGTRLTVL.

This clonotype turned up a few times. This chain links TRBV7-9 with TRBJ2-3; D not certain. Deletions cut 5 bases from V and 1 base from J, with 10 bases between. The CDR3 covers 14 residues. Germline values: CDR1 SEHNR, CDR2 FQNEAQ (reference sequence). This CDR3 is CASSRPFGTDTQYF. CDR3 bases: TGTGCCAGCAGCCGACCGTTCGGCACAGATACGCAGTATTTT.

This clonotype turned up a few times. V is TRBV7-2 and J is TRBJ1-4; TRBD1 matches at 7 bases. The germline gives CDR1 SGHTA, CDR2 FQGNSA. This CDR3 region has 14 residues. J was trimmed by 7 bases and V by 2 bases; bases with no gene match: 4. The CDR3 sequence is CASSLSQGGEKLFF. The CDR3 DNA reads as TGTGCCAGCAGCTTATCCCAGGGGGGTGAAAAACTGTTTTTT.

In its sample, this clonotype was seen many times. This sequence joins TRBV20-1 and TRBJ2-3; D may be TRBD2 (6 bases). Per the germline V gene, CDR1 is DFQATT and CDR2 is SNEGSKA (reference sequence). V was clipped by 5 bases and J by 4 bases, with 16 bases between them. The CDR3 length is 14 residues. The CDR3 sequence is CSASGTLASDTQYF. The CDR3 DNA reads TGCAGTGCTTCCGGGACTCTCGCTTCAGATACGCAGTATTTT.

This clonotype was seen ten or more times. A read error may produce the germline difference seen at one junction end. The rearrangement joins TRBV5-1 to TRBJ2-5; D is possibly TRBD2 (5 bases). The CDR3 contains 13 residues. Germline lookup yields CDR1 SGHRS and CDR2 YFSETQ. The CDR3 spells CASSLGLQETQYF. CDR3 in DNA: TGTGCCAGCAGCTTAGGACTGCAAGAGACCCAGTACTTC.

The J gene is TRBJ2-7, the V gene TRBV10-3, with D unresolved. The germline V gene has CDR1 ENHRY and CDR2 SYGVKD. V was pared by 8 bases and J by 5 bases, with 10 bases between. This CDR3 spans 11 amino acids. The CDR3, as DNA: TGTGCCATCGAGCAAGGACACGAGCAGTACTTC. This gives the protein CAIEQGHEQYF.